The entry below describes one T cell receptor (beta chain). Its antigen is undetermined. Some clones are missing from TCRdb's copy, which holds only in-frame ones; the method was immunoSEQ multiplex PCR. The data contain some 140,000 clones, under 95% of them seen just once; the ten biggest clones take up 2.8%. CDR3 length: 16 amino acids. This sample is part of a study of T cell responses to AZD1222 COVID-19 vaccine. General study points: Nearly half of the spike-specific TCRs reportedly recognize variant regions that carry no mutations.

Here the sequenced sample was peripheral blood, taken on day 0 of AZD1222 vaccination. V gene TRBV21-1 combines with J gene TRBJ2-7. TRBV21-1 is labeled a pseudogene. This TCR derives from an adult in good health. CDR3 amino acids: CASSFHPKGRRYEQYF. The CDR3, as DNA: TGTGCCAGCAGCTTCCACCCTAAGGGCAGGAGATACGAGCAGTACTTC.